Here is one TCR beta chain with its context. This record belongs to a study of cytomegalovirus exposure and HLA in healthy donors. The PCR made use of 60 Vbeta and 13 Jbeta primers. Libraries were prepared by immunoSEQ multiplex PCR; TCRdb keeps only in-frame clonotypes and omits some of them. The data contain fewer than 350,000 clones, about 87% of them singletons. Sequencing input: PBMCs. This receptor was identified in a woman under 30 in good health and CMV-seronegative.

CDR3 residues: CASTPRGGLRETQYF. The DNA of the CDR3 is TGTGCCAGCACCCCCCGGGGGGGCCTGAGGGAGACCCAGTACTTC. The V gene is TRBV9, the J gene TRBJ2-5; 8 nucleotides agree with TRBD2. Germline V gene data show CDR1 as SGDLS and CDR2 as YYNGEE. The CDR3 consists of 15 residues. Losses at the gene ends were 6 bases for V and 5 bases for J; bases not matched to a gene: 12.